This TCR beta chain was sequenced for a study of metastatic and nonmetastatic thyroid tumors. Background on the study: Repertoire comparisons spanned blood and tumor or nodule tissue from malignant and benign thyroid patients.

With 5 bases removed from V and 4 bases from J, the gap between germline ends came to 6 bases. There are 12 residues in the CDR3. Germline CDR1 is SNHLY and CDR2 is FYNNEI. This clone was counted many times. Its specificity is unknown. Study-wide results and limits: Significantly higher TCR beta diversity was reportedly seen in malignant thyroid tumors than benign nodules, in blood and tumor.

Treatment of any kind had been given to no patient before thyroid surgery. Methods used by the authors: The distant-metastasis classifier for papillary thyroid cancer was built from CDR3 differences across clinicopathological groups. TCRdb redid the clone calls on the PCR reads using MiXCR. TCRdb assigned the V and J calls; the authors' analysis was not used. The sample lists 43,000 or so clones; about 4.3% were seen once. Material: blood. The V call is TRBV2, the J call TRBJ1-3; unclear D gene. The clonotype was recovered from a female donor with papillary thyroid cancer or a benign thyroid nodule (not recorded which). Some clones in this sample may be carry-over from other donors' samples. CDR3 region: CASSIAGNTIYF. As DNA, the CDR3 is TGTGCCAGCAGTATAGCCGGAAACACCATATATTTT.